What follows are 15 T cell receptor beta chains derived from one specimen sequenced in a study of blood T cell repertoires in COVID-19. Sequencing used immunoSEQ multiplex PCR; TCRdb keeps in-frame clones, though not all of them. The sample records about 190,000 clones, roughly 73% being singletons. Input material: peripheral blood. The receptors come from a woman at least 80 years old with active or convalescent COVID-19.

The rearrangement links TRBV28 to TRBJ2-4; 11 bases map to TRBD1. The CDR3 contains 16 residues. Germline assignment: CDR1 MDHEN and CDR2 SYDVKM. The J segment lost 5 bases and the V segment lost 6 bases, leaving 9 bases of the junction unmatched. The CDR3 coding sequence is TGTGCCAGCAGCTCCGGCGGGGGACAGGGGGAAAACATTCAGTACTTC. Translating gives CASSSGGGQGENIQYF.

The chain links TRBV19 to TRBJ1-1; 8 positions agree with TRBD1. Germline lookup yields CDR1 LNHDA and CDR2 SQIVND (reference sequence). Losses at the gene ends were 4 bases for V and 4 bases for J; bases not matched to a gene: 5. This CDR3 is 14 amino acids long. Written as DNA, the CDR3 is TGTGCCAGTAGTACTCACACAGGGGGCACTGAAGCTTTCTTT. It is translated as CASSTHTGGTEAFF.

Written as DNA, the CDR3 is TGTGCCAGCAGCGATGTAGCGGGGGAGGATACGCAGTATTTT. It specifies CASSDVAGEDTQYF. The chain is built from TRBV9 and TRBJ2-3, with 9 bases fitting TRBD2. Losses at the gene ends were 3 bases for V and 6 bases for J; bases not matched to a gene: 5. This CDR3 spans 14 amino acids. The V gene's germline CDR1 is SGDLS and CDR2 YYNGEE.

The chain joins TRBV3-1 (or the pseudogene TRBV3-2) to TRBJ1-4, with D hard to call. Germline lookup yields CDR1 LGHDT and CDR2 YNNKEL (reference sequence). The V end lost 4 bases, the J end lost 13 bases, and 22 bases lay between the germline ends. The CDR3 runs 15 residues. The CDR3 nucleotides are TGTGCCAGCAGCCGGGCAGGCCCAAGGGCAGGAGGACTGTTTTTT. This codes for CASSRAGPRAGGLFF.

The J gene is TRBJ2-7, the V gene TRBV6-5; 7 bases line up with TRBD1. V trimming: 2 bases; J trimming: 5 bases; junction bases outside the gene matches: 9. CDR1 MNHEY and CDR2 SVGAGI come from the germline V gene. This CDR3 contains 15 residues. CDR3 DNA: TGTGCCAGCAGTTACGCGACAGGGAAAGTCAACGAGCAGTACTTC. Amino acids: CASSYATGKVNEQYF.

This chain connects TRBV7-9 to TRBJ2-7, with D tentatively TRBD2 (5 bases). The CDR3 runs to 15 residues. The ends were cut back, 4 bases at V and 4 bases at J, with 17 bases in the middle. Germline V gives CDR1 SEHNR, CDR2 FQNEAQ (reference sequence). CDR3 sequence (DNA): TGTGCCAGCAGCTCCGTGTCAGGCGGGCTGTACGAGCAGTACTTC. Translating gives CASSSVSGGLYEQYF.

The chain is built from TRBV28 and TRBJ2-7; 8 nucleotides match TRBD1. V trimming: 3 bases; J trimming: 3 bases; junction bases outside the gene matches: 4. This CDR3 is built from 14 residues. Germline V CDR1 and CDR2: MDHEN, SYDVKM. The CDR3 DNA sequence: TGTGCCAGCAGTTTGTCAACAGGGGGCTACGAGCAGTACTTC. It yields the protein CASSLSTGGYEQYF.

The chain couples TRBV10-3 to TRBJ2-7; TRBD1 might be the D (8 bases). V lost 10 bases, J lost 2 bases, and 18 bases lay in between. The CDR3 covers 14 residues. CDR1 and CDR2 from the germline V gene are ENHRY and SYGVKD. The CDR3 is CATRGGQETYEQYF. In DNA form, the CDR3 reads TGTGCCACTCGCGGGGGACAGGAGACCTACGAGCAGTACTTC.

The rearrangement links TRBV30 to TRBJ1-2; 11 positions match TRBD1. The CDR3 has 16 residues. Germline trimming cut 4 bases from V and 2 bases from J; bases unmatched to any gene: 9. CDR1 GTSNPN and CDR2 SVGIG come from the germline V gene (reference sequence). The CDR3 bases are TGTGCCTGGATCTGGACAGGGGGCCTATCGAACTATGGCTACACCTTC. This codes for CAWIWTGGLSNYGYTF.

The J gene is TRBJ2-5, the V gene TRBV2, with a tentative D call TRBD1 (6 bases). V lost 5 bases and J 5 bases, leaving 15 bases between the germline ends. The CDR3 runs 14 residues. CDR1 is SNHLY, CDR2 FYNNEI, per germline. Here the CDR3 reads CASSLQGYGETQYF. The CDR3 DNA follows: TGTGCCAGCAGTTTACAGGGATACGGGGAGACCCAGTACTTC. The whole variable domain, filled in from reference TRBV2 and TRBJ2-5, reads EPEVTQTPSHQVTQMGQEVILRCVPISNHLYFYWYRQILGQKVEFLVSFYNNEISEKSEIFDDQFSVERPDGSNFTLKIRSTKLEDSAMYFCASSLQGYGETQYFGPGTRLLVL.

The chain carries TRBV6-5 and TRBJ1-2; 7 nucleotides match TRBD1. The V gene's germline CDR1 is MNHEY and CDR2 SVGAGI. The CDR3 runs to 13 residues. V was pared by 0 bases and J by 7 bases, with 2 bases of the junction left unmatched. The CDR3 DNA follows: TGTGCCAGCAGTTACTCAGGGGGCATTGGCTACACCTTC. Residues: CASSYSGGIGYTF.

This chain connects TRBV9 to TRBJ2-5; tentatively, D is TRBD1 (6 bases). This CDR3 contains 16 residues. The germline V and J ends were trimmed by 3 bases and 3 bases, with 18 bases remaining between them. CDR1 is SGDLS, CDR2 YYNGEE, per germline. CDR3: CASSARGGEVEETQYF. CDR3 DNA sequence: TGTGCCAGCAGCGCGAGAGGGGGTGAGGTCGAAGAGACCCAGTACTTC.

The J gene is TRBJ1-5, the V gene TRBV2, with TRBD1 identical over 12 bases. The germline V gene has CDR1 SNHLY and CDR2 FYNNEI. This CDR3 is 13 amino acids long. After removal of 7 bases from V and 13 bases from J, the junction contained 8 bases not matched to a gene. CDR3 protein: CASTLGQGAGQHF. The CDR3, as DNA: TGTGCCAGCACCCTGGGACAGGGGGCCGGGCAGCATTTT.

As for this clone: An end of the junction differs from the germline gene, which may be a read error. J is TRBJ2-7 and V is TRBV5-1; 11 nucleotides match TRBD1. CDR1 is SGHRS and CDR2 is YFSETQ in the germline V gene. The CDR3 extends over 15 amino acids. The CDR3 sequence is CASSRTGGASHEQYF. The CDR3 region has the DNA TGCGCCAGCAGCCGGACAGGGGGCGCCTCCCACGAGCAGTACTTC.

The chain links TRBV5-6 to TRBJ2-7; D not certain. CDR1 and CDR2 (germline): SGHDT, YYEEEE. V gave up 2 bases and J gave up 5 bases, with 11 bases separating them. The CDR3 extends over 13 amino acids. In nucleotides, the CDR3 is TGTGCCAGCAGCTTTGGGCAGTCCCACGAGCAGTACTTC. It codes for CASSFGQSHEQYF. Full variable domain (outside the CDR3, taken from reference TRBV5-6 and TRBJ2-7): DAGVTQSPTHLIKTRGQQVTLRCSPKSGHDTVSWYQQALGQGPQFIFQYYEEEERQRGNFPDRFSGHQFPNYSSELNVNALLLGDSALYLCASSFGQSHEQYFGPGTRLTVT.